The following is a T cell receptor (beta chain) sequence with its context. Its antigen is currently not known. No much larger clonotype is one base removed from it; base qualities were not supplied. The germline V gene (reference sequence) supplies CDR1 GTSNPN and CDR2 SVGIG. From its cysteine to its phenylalanine, the CDR3 spans 14 amino acids. Of all the DNA, just the CDR3 is kept, 42 bases in frame from base 1. Trimming takes 2 bases from V and 3 bases from J, and the germline ends sit 14 bases apart. Each donor gave one peripheral blood draw, roughly 110 mL on average, collected into heparinised tubes. A BD FACSAria II was used to sort naive, central memory, regulatory and stem cell-like memory CD4+ T cells with a panel that included CD45RO, CCR7, CD25, CD127, CD95 and CD27. Every sorted population had a purity above 98%. PBMCs were isolated immediately by Lymphoprep density gradient centrifugation and stained directly without culture. To minimize batch effects, samples were stained and sorted in pairs, one healthy donor with one patient per experiment.

The entire isolated RNA was reverse transcribed using the High Capacity cDNA Reverse Transcription Kit, and thus expressed TCRB transcripts were sequenced. Deep immunoSEQ sequencing was applied to naive, central memory and regulatory T cell samples, giving an average of approximately 3.8 million total reads per sample. Sorted cells were lysed in RLT buffer and RNA was extracted with DNase-treated RNeasy Micro or Mini kits, depending on cell number. To prevent cross-contamination, every cell subset was processed on its own, while patient and healthy donor samples were processed together. The immunoSEQ multiplex PCR was used to amplify TCRB sequences from cDNA, yielding 87-bp fragments that span the CDR3 region. The amplicons were sequenced using the Illumina HiSeq platform. The published analysis was carried out like this. PCR bias was corrected computationally using synthetic template baselines, and reads within Hamming distance 2 were collapsed, with unmergeable singletons discarded. Reads were aligned to IMGT to assign V, D and J genes, CDR3 length, and insertions or deletions at six rearrangement sites. Clonotype counts were normalized to sorted cell number within each subset before computing true diversity and Gini coefficients with the tcR R package. Repertoire sharing was quantified using the overlap coefficient calculated on TCRB nucleotide sequences. Out-of-frame TCRB sequences from naive cells were analyzed as a proxy for the pre-selection repertoire. What TCRdb holds here is the immuneACCESS table cut down to in-frame rearrangements. Part of the clones is not present; checked against another copy, under half of the missing clones reflect an unresolved V gene, and the others are unexplained. The DNA gave D and trimming, while V, J and clone size come from that table. In all, the sample holds 150,000 to 200,000 clones, and 50% to 70% of those were seen once. The top ten clones comprise about 0.1% of the sample.

The sample belongs to a study of beta chain features in type 1 diabetes (dated by TCRdb to about 2018). Study-level background: Mean age, gender distribution, total cell number and subset yield were not different between patients and healthy donors. A total of 85 million to 140 million sorted cells were examined across all samples, and a strong correlation was observed between cell number per subset and RNA yield. Regulatory and stem cell-like memory subsets were obtained from only 8 patients and about 8 healthy donors, while naive and central memory subsets were obtained from all 30 or so donors. The study compared the TCRB repertoires of sorted circulating CD4+ T cell subsets in recently diagnosed type 1 diabetes patients with those in matched healthy donors.

Study-wide conclusions, independent of this receptor: The naive, central memory and regulatory TCRB repertoires appeared to resemble one another more closely among patients than among healthy donors. A moderate but significant shortening of TCRB CDR3 length was observed in type 1 diabetes patients in all four CD4+ subsets. At VDJ recombination sites, type 1 diabetes patients had fewer insertions and more deleted nucleotides, which implies abnormalities in thymic rearrangement. Because cDNA rather than genomic DNA was sequenced, highly expressing activated cells could have been over-represented, although no difference in activation and CD3 levels was found between groups. Only small numbers of individuals were included in the HLA sub-analyses, which left unresolved whether HLA type had any influence on TCRB rearrangement. PCR might favor shorter templates, but patient and control samples were amplified and corrected together, so any skew would affect both groups equally.

Recombination joined TRBV30 with TRBJ2-7; the D gene cannot be named for sure. The clonotype comes from a young man with type 1 diabetes. Sequenced sample: naive CD4+ T cells from blood. The cell subset or site label for this specimen denotes: true naive CD4+ T cells. The DNA sequence is TGTGCCTGGAGTCTAGTGGACGGGTACTACGAGCAGTACTTC. Translated, this is CAWSLVDGYYEQYF. The entire variable domain, with the stretches around the CDR3 drawn from the reference TRBV30 and TRBJ2-7 proteins, is SQTIHQWPATLVQPVGSPLSLECTVEGTSNPNLYWYRQAAGRGLQLLFYSVGIGQISSEVPQNLSASRPQDRQFILSSKKLLLSDSGFYLCAWSLVDGYYEQYFGPGTRLTVT.